The clone carrying this TCR beta chain came up once. Sequencing of TCR beta was performed on blood CD8+ and CD4+ T cells. Bulk CD8+ and CD4+ cells came from magnetic negative isolation; CD8+ TEMRA by FACS. Reverse transcription used roughly 0.5 to 1 ug RNA and random hexamers. The amplification used immunoSEQ multiplex PCR on TCR beta CDR3; it spanned 54 Vbeta and 13 Jbeta. MiXCR, applied by TCRdb to the immunoSEQ multiplex PCR reads, yields one record per CDR3 protein. Here the sample spans about 190,000 distinct CDR3 sequences, over 90% being singletons. The data belong to a study of CD8 T cells in Susac syndrome. Study overall: The Susac syndrome patients were therapy-naive, on corticosteroids, or on intravenous immunoglobulin alone at blood draw.

Germline CDR1 reads SGDLS; CDR2 reads YYNGEE. Unmatched junction bases numbered 13, after V lost 2 bases and J lost 7 bases. The CDR3 sequence is 17 residues long. The rearrangement links TRBV9 to TRBJ2-1, with 9 bases lining up with TRBD2. The material sequenced was CD8+ T cells from PBMCs. The clonotype was recovered from a human donor with Susac syndrome. The CDR3 DNA sequence: TGTGCCAGCAGCGTGGGGGAAGTAGCGGGAGTAAAGAATGAGCAGTTCTTC. Protein product: CASSVGEVAGVKNEQFF.